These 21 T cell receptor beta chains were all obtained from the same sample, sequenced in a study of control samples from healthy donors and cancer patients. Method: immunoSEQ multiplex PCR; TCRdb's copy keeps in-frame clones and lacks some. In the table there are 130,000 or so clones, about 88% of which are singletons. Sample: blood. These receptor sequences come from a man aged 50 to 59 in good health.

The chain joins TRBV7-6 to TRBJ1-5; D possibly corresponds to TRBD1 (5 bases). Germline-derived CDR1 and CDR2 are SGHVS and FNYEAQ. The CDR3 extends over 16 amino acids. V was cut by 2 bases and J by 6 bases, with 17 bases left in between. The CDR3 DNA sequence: TGTGCCAGCAGCTTATACCCGAGGGGTCGGAGTCAGCCCCAGCATTTT. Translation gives CASSLYPRGRSQPQHF. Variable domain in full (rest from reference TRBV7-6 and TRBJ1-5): GAGVSQSPRYKVTKRGQDVALRCDPISGHVSLYWYRQALGQGPEFLTYFNYEAQQDKSGLPNDRFSAERPEGSISTLTIQRTEQRDSAMYRCASSLYPRGRSQPQHFGDGTRLSIL.

The DNA of the CDR3 is TGTGCCACCAGCAGAGCCAGGGTCACAGATACGCAGTATTTT. This encodes CATSRARVTDTQYF. The chain joins TRBV15 to TRBJ2-3, with D maybe TRBD1 (5 bases). The CDR3 runs to 14 residues. The V gene lost 1 base and the J gene lost 2 bases, with 7 bases spanning the gap. Germline V gives CDR1 LNHNV, CDR2 YYDKDF (reference sequence). Supplemented by reference TRBV15 and TRBJ2-3, the full variable domain reads DAMVIQNPRYQVTQFGKPVTLSCSQTLNHNVMYWYQQKSSQAPKLLFHYYDKDFNNEADTPDNFQSRRPNTSFCFLDIRSPGLGDTAMYLCATSRARVTDTQYFGPGTRLTVL.

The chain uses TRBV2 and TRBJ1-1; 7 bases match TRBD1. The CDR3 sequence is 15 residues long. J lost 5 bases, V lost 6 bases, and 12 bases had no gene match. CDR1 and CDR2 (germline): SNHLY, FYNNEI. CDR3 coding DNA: TGTGCCAGCAGATCGAGAACAGGGGTGGGAACTGAAGCTTTCTTT. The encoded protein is CASRSRTGVGTEAFF.

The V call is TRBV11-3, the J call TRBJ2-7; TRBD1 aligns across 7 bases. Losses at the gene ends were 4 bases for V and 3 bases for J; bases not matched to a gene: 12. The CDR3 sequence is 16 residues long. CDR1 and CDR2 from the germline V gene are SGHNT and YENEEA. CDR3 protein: CASSSRTGELGYEQYF. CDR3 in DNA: TGTGCCAGCAGCTCCCGAACAGGGGAACTCGGCTACGAGCAGTACTTC.

CDR3 bases: TGTGCCAGTAGTATAGATCTGGACACTGAAGCTTTCTTT. Residues: CASSIDLDTEAFF. J is TRBJ1-1 and V is TRBV19; D ambiguous. CDR1 and CDR2 (germline): LNHDA, SQIVND (reference sequence). There are 13 residues in the CDR3. V lost 0 bases to trimming and J lost 3 bases, with 5 bases between them. Using reference TRBV19 and TRBJ1-1 for the parts outside the CDR3, the full variable domain is DGGITQSPKYLFRKEGQNVTLSCEQNLNHDAMYWYRQDPGQGLRLIYYSQIVNDFQKGDIAEGYSVSREKKESFPLTVTSAQKNPTAFYLCASSIDLDTEAFFGQGTRLTVV.

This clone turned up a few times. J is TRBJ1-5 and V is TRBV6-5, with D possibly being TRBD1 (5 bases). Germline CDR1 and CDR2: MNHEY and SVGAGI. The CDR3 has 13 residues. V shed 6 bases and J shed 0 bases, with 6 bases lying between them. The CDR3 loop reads CASRDSSNQPQHF. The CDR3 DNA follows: TGTGCCAGCAGAGACAGTAGCAATCAGCCCCAGCATTTT.

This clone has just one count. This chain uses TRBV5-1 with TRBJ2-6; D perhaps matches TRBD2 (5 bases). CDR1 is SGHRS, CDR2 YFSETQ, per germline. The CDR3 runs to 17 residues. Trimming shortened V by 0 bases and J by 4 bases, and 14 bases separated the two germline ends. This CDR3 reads CASSLGSSPGGANVLTF. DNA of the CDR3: TGCGCCAGCAGCTTGGGCTCTAGCCCGGGAGGGGCCAACGTCCTGACTTTC. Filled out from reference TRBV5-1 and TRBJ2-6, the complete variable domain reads KAGVTQTPRYLIKTRGQQVTLSCSPISGHRSVSWYQQTPGQGLQFLFEYFSETQRNKGNFPGRFSGRQFSNSRSEMNVSTLELGDSALYLCASSLGSSPGGANVLTFGAGSRLTVL.

CDR3 region: CASSPLGGAGQPQHF. Written as DNA, the CDR3 is TGCGCCAGCAGCCCCTTGGGAGGGGCTGGTCAGCCCCAGCATTTT. The V and J genes are TRBV5-1 and TRBJ1-5, with TRBD1 as a possible D gene (5 bases). The CDR3 covers 15 residues. V was pared by 4 bases and J by 6 bases, with 17 bases between. In germline, CDR1 is SGHRS, CDR2 YFSETQ.

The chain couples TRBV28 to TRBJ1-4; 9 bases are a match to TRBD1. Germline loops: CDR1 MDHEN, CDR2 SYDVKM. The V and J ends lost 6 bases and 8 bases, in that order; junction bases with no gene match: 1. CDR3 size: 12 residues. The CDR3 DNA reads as TGTGCCAGCAGGACAGGGGGAGAAAAACTGTTTTTT. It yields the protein CASRTGGEKLFF. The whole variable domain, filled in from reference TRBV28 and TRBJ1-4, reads DVKVTQSSRYLVKRTGEKVFLECVQDMDHENMFWYRQDPGLGLRLIYFSYDVKMKEKGDIPEGYSVSREKKERFSLILESASTNQTSMYLCASRTGGEKLFFGSGTQLSVL.

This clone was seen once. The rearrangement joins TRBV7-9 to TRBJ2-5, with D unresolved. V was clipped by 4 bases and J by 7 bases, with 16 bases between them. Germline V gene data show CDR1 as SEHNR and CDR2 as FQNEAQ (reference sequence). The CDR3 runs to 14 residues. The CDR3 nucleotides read TGTGCCAGCAGCTCAGACCGCCGTTGGGGGACCCAGTACTTC. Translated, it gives CASSSDRRWGTQYF.

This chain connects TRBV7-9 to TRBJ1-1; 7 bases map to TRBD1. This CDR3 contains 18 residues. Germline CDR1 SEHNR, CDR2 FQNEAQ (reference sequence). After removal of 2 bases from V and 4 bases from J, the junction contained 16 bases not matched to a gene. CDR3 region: CASSLRGPRTSGGTEAFF. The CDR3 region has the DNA TGTGCCAGCAGCTTAAGAGGCCCTAGGACTTCAGGGGGCACTGAAGCTTTCTTT. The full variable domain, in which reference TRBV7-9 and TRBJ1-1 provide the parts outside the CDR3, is DTGVSQNPRHKITKRGQNVTFRCDPISEHNRLYWYRQTLGQGPEFLTYFQNEAQLEKSRLLSDRFSAERPKGSFSTLEIQRTEQGDSAMYLCASSLRGPRTSGGTEAFFGQGTRLTVV.

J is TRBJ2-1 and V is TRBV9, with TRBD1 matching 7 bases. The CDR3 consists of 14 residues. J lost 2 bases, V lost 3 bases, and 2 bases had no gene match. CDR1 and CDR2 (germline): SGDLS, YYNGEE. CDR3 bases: TGTGCCAGCAGCGGACAGGGTACCTACAATGAGCAGTTCTTC. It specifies CASSGQGTYNEQFF.

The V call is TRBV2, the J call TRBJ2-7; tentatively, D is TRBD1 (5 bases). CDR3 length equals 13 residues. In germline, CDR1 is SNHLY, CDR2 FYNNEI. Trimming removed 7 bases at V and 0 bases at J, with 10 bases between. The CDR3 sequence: CASTLTDSYEQYF. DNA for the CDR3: TGTGCCAGCACTCTGACAGACTCCTACGAGCAGTACTTC.

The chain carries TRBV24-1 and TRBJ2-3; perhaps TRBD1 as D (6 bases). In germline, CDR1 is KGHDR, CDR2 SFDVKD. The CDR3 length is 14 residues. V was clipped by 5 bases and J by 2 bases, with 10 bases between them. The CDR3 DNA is TGTGCCACCAGTGCTCAGGGGTCCACAGATACGCAGTATTTT. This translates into CATSAQGSTDTQYF.

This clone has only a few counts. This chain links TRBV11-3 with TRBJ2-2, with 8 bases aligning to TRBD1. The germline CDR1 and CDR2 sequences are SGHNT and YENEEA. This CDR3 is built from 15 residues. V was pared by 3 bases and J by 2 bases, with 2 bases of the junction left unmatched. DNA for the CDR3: TGTGCCAGCAGCTTGACAGGGGTTAACACCGGGGAGCTGTTTTTT. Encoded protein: CASSLTGVNTGELFF.

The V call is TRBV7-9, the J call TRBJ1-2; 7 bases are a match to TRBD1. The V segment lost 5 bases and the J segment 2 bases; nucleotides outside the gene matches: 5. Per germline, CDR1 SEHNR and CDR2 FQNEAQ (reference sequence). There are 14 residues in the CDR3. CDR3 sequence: CASSIDRENYGYTF. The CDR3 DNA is TGTGCCAGCAGCATCGACAGGGAAAACTATGGCTACACCTTC.

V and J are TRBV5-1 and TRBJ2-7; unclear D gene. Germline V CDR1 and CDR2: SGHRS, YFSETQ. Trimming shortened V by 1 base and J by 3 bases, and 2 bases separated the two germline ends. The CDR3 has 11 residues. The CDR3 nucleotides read TGCGCCAGCAGCTTGAACTACGAGCAGTACTTC. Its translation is CASSLNYEQYF.

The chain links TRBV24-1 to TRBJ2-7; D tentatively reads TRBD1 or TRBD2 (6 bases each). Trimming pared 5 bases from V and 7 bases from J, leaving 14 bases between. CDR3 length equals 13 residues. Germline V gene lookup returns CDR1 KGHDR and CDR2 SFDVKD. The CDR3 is CATSAAGAGEQYF. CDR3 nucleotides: TGTGCCACCAGTGCGGCAGGGGCGGGGGAGCAGTACTTC.

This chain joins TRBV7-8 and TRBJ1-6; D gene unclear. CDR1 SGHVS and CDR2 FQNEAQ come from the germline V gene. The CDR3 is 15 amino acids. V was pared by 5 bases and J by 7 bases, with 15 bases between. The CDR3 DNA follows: TGTGCCAGCAGCCCCAGACAAAATACCAATTCACCCCTCCACTTT. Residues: CASSPRQNTNSPLHF.

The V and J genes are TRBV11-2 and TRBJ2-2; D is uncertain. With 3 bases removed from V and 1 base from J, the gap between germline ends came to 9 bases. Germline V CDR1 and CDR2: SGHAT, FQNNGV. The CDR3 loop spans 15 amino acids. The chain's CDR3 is CASSFQQLNTGELFF. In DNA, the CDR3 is TGTGCCAGCAGCTTTCAACAGTTGAACACCGGGGAGCTGTTTTTT.

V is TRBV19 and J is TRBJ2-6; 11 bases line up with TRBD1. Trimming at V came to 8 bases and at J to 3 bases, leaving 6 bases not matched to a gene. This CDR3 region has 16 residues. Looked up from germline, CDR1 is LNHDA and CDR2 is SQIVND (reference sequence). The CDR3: CASGGQGGFGANVLTF. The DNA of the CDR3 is TGTGCCAGTGGGGGACAGGGGGGCTTTGGGGCCAACGTCCTGACTTTC.